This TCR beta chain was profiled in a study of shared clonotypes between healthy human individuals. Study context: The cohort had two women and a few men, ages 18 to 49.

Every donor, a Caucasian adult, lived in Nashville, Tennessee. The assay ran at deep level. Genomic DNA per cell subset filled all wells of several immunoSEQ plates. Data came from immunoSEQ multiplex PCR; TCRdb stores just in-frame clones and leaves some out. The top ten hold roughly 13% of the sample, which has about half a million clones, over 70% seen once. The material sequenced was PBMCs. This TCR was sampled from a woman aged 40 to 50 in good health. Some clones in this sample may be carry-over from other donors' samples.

The CDR3 loop reads CASSPGWDSNQPQHF. CDR3 DNA sequence: TGTGCCAGCTCACCGGGATGGGATAGCAATCAGCCCCAGCATTTT. The J gene is TRBJ1-5, the V gene TRBV18; D is unresolved. The V gene lost 3 bases and the J gene lost 0 bases, with 9 bases spanning the gap. The CDR3 length is 15 residues. The germline gives CDR1 KGHSH, CDR2 LQKENI.